This entry is about one T cell receptor (beta chain). This table comes from immunoSEQ multiplex PCR, and its TCRdb copy is limited to in-frame clones, with some not included. Of around 230,000 clones in the sample, 70% to 90% were seen once. The sample originates from a study of blood T cell repertoires in COVID-19. V was pared by 8 bases and J by 2 bases, with 16 bases between. Per germline, CDR1 MRHNA and CDR2 SNTAGT. The CDR3 is made up of 14 amino acids. V gene TRBV6-4 combines with J gene TRBJ2-7; D uncertain. The sample consisted of peripheral blood. The sequence came from a man aged 50-60 years with COVID-19, enrolled during active disease. CDR3 bases: TGTGCCAGCGGGCCAAGAGTCCCTCCCTACGAGCAGTACTTC. This gives the protein CASGPRVPPYEQYF.